Shown below are 25 T cell receptor beta chains from a single sample sequenced in a study of early T cells in non-severe SARS-CoV-2 infection. TCRdb re-analysed the 5' RACE reads in MiXCR, keeping a single row per CDR3 protein. The sample includes 40,000 to 60,000 distinct CDR3 sequences, roughly 6.1% of them seen just once. The specimen comprised whole blood, sampled at baseline. Receptor source: an adult who was a healthcare worker with PCR-confirmed SARS-CoV-2 infection or an uninfected control (not recorded which).

This clonotype was seen many times. The rearrangement links TRBV28 to TRBJ1-5, with 9 positions matching TRBD1. V lost 7 bases to trimming and J lost 11 bases; unmatched junction nucleotides: 6. The CDR3 runs to 12 residues. Germline V lookup: CDR1 MDHEN, CDR2 SYDVKM. The CDR3 bases are TGTGCCAGCACCGGGACAGGGAAAGCCCAGCATTTT. Translating gives CASTGTGKAQHF.

This clonotype was seen repeatedly, ten times or more. The chain has TRBV20-1 and TRBJ1-1, with D hard to call. CDR1 is DFQATT and CDR2 is SNEGSKA in the germline V gene (reference sequence). The CDR3 sequence is 16 residues long. V lost 0 bases and J lost 6, with 20 bases in between. CDR3 bases: TGCAGTGCTAGAGATCCCATAATTGGGGATCGCCCTGAAGCTTTCTTT. Translation: CSARDPIIGDRPEAFF.

This chain connects TRBV28 to TRBJ2-1, with 11 bases aligning to TRBD2. V was pared by 3 bases and J by 0 bases, with 10 bases of the junction left unmatched. Germline V gene lookup returns CDR1 MDHEN and CDR2 SYDVKM. The length of the CDR3 is 19 residues. The CDR3 protein is CASSFGASGGRSSYNEQFF. The DNA of the CDR3 is TGTGCCAGCAGTTTTGGTGCTAGCGGGGGGCGGTCCTCCTACAATGAGCAGTTCTTC.

This clonotype has more than one count but fewer than ten. The chain combines TRBV27 with TRBJ1-2; 7 bases line up with TRBD1. CDR3 length: 14 amino acids. J was trimmed by 2 bases and V by 6 bases; bases with no gene match: 6. Germline CDR1 reads MNHEY; CDR2 reads SMNVEV (reference sequence). CDR3 DNA: TGTGCCAGCAGACCCTGGGACAGCAACTATGGCTACACCTTC. It yields the protein CASRPWDSNYGYTF.

This clonotype has at least ten counts. J is TRBJ2-5 and V is TRBV12-3 or TRBV12-4; D is perhaps TRBD2 (6 bases). The CDR3 totals 13 residues. V was clipped by 3 bases and J by 5 bases, with 10 bases between them. The CDR3 DNA reads TGTGCCAGCAGTTTGGCGGGAACGGAGACCCAGTACTTC. Translation gives CASSLAGTETQYF.

This clonotype was seen ten or more times. The V call is TRBV4-3, the J call TRBJ2-1, with 10 bases aligning to TRBD2. CDR3 length: 19 residues. The V gene's germline CDR1 is LGHNA and CDR2 YSLEER. With V trimmed by 4 bases and J by 7 bases, 19 bases remained unmatched. The CDR3 bases are TGCGCCAGCAGCCCTCAGCAGCTAGCGGGAGTTGATTCGAGGAATGAGCAGTTCTTC. This translates into CASSPQQLAGVDSRNEQFF.

This clonotype was picked up many times. V is TRBV27 and J is TRBJ1-2; possibly TRBD1 for D (5 bases). Germline values: CDR1 MNHEY, CDR2 SMNVEV (reference sequence). V was clipped by 2 bases and J by 7 bases, with 14 bases between them. The CDR3 is made up of 14 amino acids. For the CDR3, the DNA is TGTGCCAGCAGTTTAGAAGGGACGTTAAGTGGCTACACCTTC. Protein sequence: CASSLEGTLSGYTF.

The chain has TRBV12-3 or TRBV12-4 and TRBJ1-5; the match to TRBD1 covers 10 bases. V lost 7 bases to trimming and J lost 4 bases; unmatched junction nucleotides: 4. CDR3 length equals 14 residues. The CDR3, as DNA: TGTGCCAGCAAGACAGGGGGCTATAATCAGCCCCAGCATTTT. Translated, it gives CASKTGGYNQPQHF.

This clonotype was picked up a small number of times. J is TRBJ2-2 and V is TRBV28, with 12 bases aligning to TRBD2. Trimming at V came to 4 bases and at J to 5 bases, leaving 5 bases not matched to a gene. CDR1 MDHEN and CDR2 SYDVKM come from the germline V gene. This CDR3 contains 16 residues. Here the CDR3 DNA reads TGTGCCAGCAGTTCGACTAGCGGGAGTAATACCGGGGAGCTGTTTTTT. Encoded protein: CASSSTSGSNTGELFF.

The chain recombines TRBV9 with TRBJ2-2, with 11 bases that match TRBD2. With V trimmed by 0 bases and J by 7 bases, 11 bases remained unmatched. The CDR3 covers 18 residues. Germline V lookup: CDR1 SGDLS, CDR2 YYNGEE. The CDR3 spells CASSVGVSGRAMNGELFF. Here the CDR3 DNA reads TGTGCCAGCAGCGTAGGGGTTAGCGGGAGGGCGATGAACGGGGAGCTGTTTTTT.

This clonotype has a count of ten or more. The V gene is TRBV5-1, the J gene TRBJ1-1; 8 bases fit TRBD1. V was clipped by 4 bases and J by 3 bases; unmatched bases: 8. Looked up from germline, CDR1 is SGHRS and CDR2 is YFSETQ. The CDR3 is 15 residues long. CDR3 coding DNA: TGCGCCAGCAGCAGAGTGACAGGGGCGGACACTGAAGCTTTCTTT. Its translation: CASSRVTGADTEAFF.

The V call is TRBV20-1, the J call TRBJ2-7; 9 bases agree with TRBD1. With 6 bases clipped from V and 1 base from J, the junction kept 10 bases outside the gene matches. The CDR3 contains 15 residues. Germline V gives CDR1 DFQATT, CDR2 SNEGSKA (reference sequence). CDR3 nucleotide sequence: TGCAGTGCCATCCCTCCGGGACAGGGATCCTACGAGCAGTACTTC. Protein sequence: CSAIPPGQGSYEQYF.

This clonotype showed up many times. The chain is built from TRBV6-6 and TRBJ1-5; TRBD1 agrees at 8 bases. J lost 1 base, V lost 6 bases, and 5 bases had no gene match. CDR3 size: 15 residues. Looked up from germline, CDR1 is MNHNY and CDR2 is SVGAGI (reference sequence). The CDR3, as DNA: TGTGCCAGCAGATCGACAGGGGTAAGCAATCAGCCCCAGCATTTT. Translating gives CASRSTGVSNQPQHF.

This rearrangement joins TRBV12-3 or TRBV12-4 to TRBJ2-3; 11 nucleotides align to TRBD2. The CDR3 covers 16 residues. J was trimmed by 4 bases and V by 6 bases; bases with no gene match: 9. CDR3 coding DNA: TGTGCCAGCAGCCGTCAACTAGCGGGAGTAGCAGATACGCAGTATTTT. Its protein product is CASSRQLAGVADTQYF.

The chain couples TRBV11-2 to TRBJ2-3, with D unclear. The V and J ends lost 0 bases and 7 bases respectively, with 11 bases between them. This CDR3 is built from 14 residues. Germline lookup yields CDR1 SGHAT and CDR2 FQNNGV. The CDR3, as DNA: TGTGCCAGCAGCTTAGATCGCGCGGTTAATACGCAGTATTTT. Translated: CASSLDRAVNTQYF.

In its sample, this clonotype was seen many times. This chain uses TRBV29-1 with TRBJ2-7, with 7 bases identical to TRBD2. Germline values: CDR1 SQVTM, CDR2 ANQGSEA. The CDR3 consists of 17 residues. V trimming: 0 bases; J trimming: 2 bases; junction bases outside the gene matches: 13. The CDR3 spells CSVEEPGFGLETYEQYF. The CDR3 DNA is TGCAGCGTTGAAGAGCCCGGTTTTGGACTAGAGACCTACGAGCAGTACTTC.

This clonotype was observed a handful of times. This sequence joins TRBV28 and TRBJ1-4, with TRBD1 matching over 11 bases. V trimming: 7 bases; J trimming: 6 bases; junction bases outside the gene matches: 10. The V gene's germline CDR1 is MDHEN and CDR2 SYDVKM. The CDR3 is 16 residues long. The CDR3 is CASNFRTGGADEKLFF. In nucleotides, the CDR3 is TGTGCCAGCAATTTTCGGACAGGGGGCGCGGATGAAAAACTGTTTTTT.

This clonotype has a handful of counts. The chain couples TRBV9 to TRBJ2-2; a possible D gene is TRBD1 (5 bases). Germline lookup yields CDR1 SGDLS and CDR2 YYNGEE. This CDR3 spans 17 amino acids. V shed 0 bases and J shed 4 bases, with 16 bases lying between them. In DNA, the CDR3 is TGTGCCAGCAGCGTAGATCCAGGGCGCGGCGGCACCGGGGAGCTGTTTTTT. Its protein product is CASSVDPGRGGTGELFF.

This clonotype was observed a few times. This sequence joins TRBV6-6 and TRBJ2-7, with 7 bases identical to TRBD1. CDR1 is MNHNY, CDR2 SVGAGI, per germline (reference sequence). J gave up 7 bases and V 4 bases, and 7 bases lay outside the gene matches. This CDR3 comprises 13 residues. CDR3 in DNA: TGTGCCAGCAGTTCCCTAGGGGGCTGGGAGCAGTACTTC. It codes for CASSSLGGWEQYF.

This clonotype came up a few times. The V and J genes are TRBV3-1 and TRBJ1-2; 9 nucleotides match TRBD1. The CDR3 extends over 16 amino acids. Germline V gene sequence: CDR1 LGHDT, CDR2 YNNKEL (reference sequence). V lost 1 base, J lost 5 bases, and 8 bases stayed unmatched. The CDR3 is CASSQGTGDVGYGYTF. In nucleotides, the CDR3 is TGTGCCAGCAGCCAAGGGACAGGGGATGTCGGGTATGGCTACACCTTC. Using reference TRBV3-1 and TRBJ1-2 for the parts outside the CDR3, the full variable domain is DTAVSQTPKYLVTQMGNDKSIKCEQNLGHDTMYWYKQDSKKFLKIMFSYNNKELIINETVPNRFSPKSPDKAHLNLHINSLELGDSAVYFCASSQGTGDVGYGYTFGSGTRLTVV.

This clonotype was observed a few times. The V gene is TRBV11-2, the J gene TRBJ1-2, with D perhaps matching TRBD1 (5 bases). Germline V gene lookup returns CDR1 SGHAT and CDR2 FQNNGV. The germline V and J ends were trimmed by 4 bases and 3 bases, with 18 bases remaining between them. CDR3 length: 16 amino acids. CDR3 DNA sequence: TGTGCCAGCAGCTACCGGCGGCAGGGACGGTACTATGGCTACACCTTC. Amino acid sequence: CASSYRRQGRYYGYTF.

This clonotype came up a few times. V is TRBV29-1 and J is TRBJ2-7; 9 bases agree with TRBD2. CDR3 length: 12 residues. CDR1 and CDR2 (germline): SQVTM, ANQGSEA. V trimming: 3 bases; J trimming: 5 bases; junction bases outside the gene matches: 2. The CDR3 coding sequence is TGCAGCGTTGATAGCGGGAGAAACGAGCAGTACTTC. It is translated as CSVDSGRNEQYF.

Ten or more counts support this clonotype. The gene calls are TRBV6-6 and TRBJ1-2, with D perhaps matching TRBD1 (5 bases). Germline V gene lookup returns CDR1 MNHNY and CDR2 SVGAGI (reference sequence). Trimming cost V 7 bases and J 4 bases, with 13 bases left between them. The CDR3 is made up of 13 amino acids. The CDR3 nucleotides are TGTGCCAGCACAGAGGGGATGGGCTATGGCTACACCTTC. The encoded protein is CASTEGMGYGYTF.

The chain is built from TRBV6-5 and TRBJ1-5; no clear D gene. CDR3 length: 13 residues. Deletions cut 2 bases from V and 9 bases from J, with 11 bases between. Germline assignment: CDR1 MNHEY and CDR2 SVGAGI. CDR3: CASSYDGVRPQHF. DNA for the CDR3: TGTGCCAGCAGTTACGATGGAGTGCGGCCCCAGCATTTT.

The chain couples TRBV24-1 to TRBJ2-3; 7 nucleotides agree with TRBD2. V was clipped by 10 bases and J by 2 bases; unmatched bases: 2. CDR1 and CDR2 from the germline V gene are KGHDR and SFDVKD. This CDR3 contains 12 residues. The CDR3 DNA reads TGTGCCACGGGAGGGTCCACAGATACGCAGTATTTT. Translated: CATGGSTDTQYF.